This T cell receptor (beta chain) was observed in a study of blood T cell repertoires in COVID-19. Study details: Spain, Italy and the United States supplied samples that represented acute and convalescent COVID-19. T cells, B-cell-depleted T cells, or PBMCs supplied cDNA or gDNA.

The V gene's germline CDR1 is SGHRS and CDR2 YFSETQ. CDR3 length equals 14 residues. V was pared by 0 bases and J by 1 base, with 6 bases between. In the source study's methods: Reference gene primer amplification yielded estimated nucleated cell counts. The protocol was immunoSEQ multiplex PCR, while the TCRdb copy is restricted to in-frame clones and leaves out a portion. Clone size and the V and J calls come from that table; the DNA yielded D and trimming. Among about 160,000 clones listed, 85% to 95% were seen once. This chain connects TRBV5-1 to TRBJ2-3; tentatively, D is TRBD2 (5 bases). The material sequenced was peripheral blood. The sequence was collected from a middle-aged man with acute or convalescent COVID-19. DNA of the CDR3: TGCGCCAGCAGCTTGGAGGGAGGCACAGATACGCAGTATTTT. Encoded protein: CASSLEGGTDTQYF.